These 21 T cell receptor beta chains share one sample of origin, sequenced in a study of T cell changes during pregnancy in multiple sclerosis. The repertoire was sequenced with immunoSEQ multiplex PCR; TCRdb's copy has only in-frame clones and lacks some. The table includes some 48,000 clones, about nine tenths detected once. Sample: CD4+ T cells from peripheral blood mononuclear cells, taken after pregnancy. The receptors come from a female donor in good health, enrolled as a control in a pregnancy study.

The chain couples TRBV5-1 to TRBJ2-1; D remains ambiguous. The CDR3 runs 14 residues. V was shortened by 4 bases and J by 6 bases, with 14 bases between the two germline ends. Germline V CDR1 and CDR2: SGHRS, YFSETQ. Here the CDR3 DNA reads TGCGCCAGCAGCCCCGGTGGTTTCTCCAATGAGCAGTTCTTC. Amino acids: CASSPGGFSNEQFF.

This rearrangement joins TRBV6-6 to TRBJ2-7, with D unclear. V was clipped by 8 bases and J by 0 bases, with 8 bases between them. Germline V gene data show CDR1 as MNHNY and CDR2 as SVGAGI (reference sequence). There are 12 residues in the CDR3. The CDR3 region has the DNA TGTGCCAGCGGAGCCAGCTCCTACGAGCAGTACTTC. This translates into CASGASSYEQYF.

This clone appeared once. The J gene is TRBJ1-4, the V gene TRBV4-1; TRBD1 agrees at 7 bases. The CDR3 is 17 amino acids. CDR1 is MGHRA and CDR2 is YSYEKL in the germline V gene. After removal of 0 bases from V and 5 bases from J, the junction contained 9 bases not matched to a gene. The CDR3 spells CASSQDVPGTANEKLFF. The CDR3, as DNA: TGCGCCAGCAGCCAAGATGTCCCCGGGACAGCCAATGAAAAACTGTTTTTT.

The chain combines TRBV2 with TRBJ2-1; 7 nucleotides match TRBD1. The ends lost 4 bases at V and 3 bases at J; junction bases unmatched: 6. Germline CDR1 is SNHLY and CDR2 is FYNNEI. The CDR3 extends over 15 amino acids. The CDR3 region is CASSAQGVYYNEQFF. The CDR3 DNA sequence: TGTGCCAGCAGTGCGCAGGGGGTGTACTACAATGAGCAGTTCTTC.

The CDR3 region is CASSEMRTGFQETQYF. For the CDR3, the DNA is TGTGCCAGCAGTGAAATGAGGACAGGGTTCCAAGAGACCCAGTACTTC. V usage is TRBV2 and J usage is TRBJ2-5; 8 nucleotides agree with TRBD1. Germline loops: CDR1 SNHLY, CDR2 FYNNEI. The CDR3 loop spans 16 amino acids. V lost 2 bases, J lost 1 base, and 6 bases stayed unmatched.

The chain employs TRBV18 and TRBJ2-7, with 8 bases aligning to TRBD1. V shed 3 bases, J shed 0 bases, and the junction held 13 bases outside the gene matches. CDR3 length: 18 amino acids. The germline V gene encodes CDR1 KGHSH and CDR2 LQKENI. CDR3 in amino acids: CASSPVVVAGGFSYEQYF. CDR3 sequence (DNA): TGTGCCAGCTCACCGGTTGTCGTGGCAGGGGGCTTCTCCTACGAGCAGTACTTC.

The CDR3 protein is CASSFGPLSGRGYEQYF. CDR3 nucleotides: TGTGCCAGCAGCTTTGGCCCCCTTAGCGGGAGGGGCTACGAGCAGTACTTC. The chain recombines TRBV5-6 with TRBJ2-7; 11 positions match TRBD2. The CDR3 extends over 17 amino acids. The junction had 10 bases not matched to a gene; V was cut back by 2 bases and J by 3 bases. CDR1 and CDR2 from the germline V gene are SGHDT and YYEEEE.

The chain uses TRBV28 and TRBJ1-4; tentatively, D is TRBD1 (5 bases). V lost 7 bases and J lost 8, with 14 bases in between. CDR1 MDHEN and CDR2 SYDVKM come from the germline V gene. This CDR3 region has 13 residues. The CDR3 loop is CASTRPGREKLFF. In DNA, the CDR3 is TGTGCCAGCACCAGGCCAGGGAGGGAAAAACTGTTTTTT.

The rearrangement joins TRBV5-1 to TRBJ2-7; D not certain. Deletions cut 4 bases from V and 5 bases from J, with 10 bases between. This CDR3 contains 12 residues. Germline loops: CDR1 SGHRS, CDR2 YFSETQ. CDR3 amino acids: CASSLGSNEQYF. The CDR3 nucleotides read TGCGCCAGCAGCCTCGGGTCCAACGAGCAGTACTTC.

The chain combines TRBV10-3 with TRBJ1-5, with 9 bases identical to TRBD1. The CDR3 covers 15 residues. Germline V gene lookup returns CDR1 ENHRY and CDR2 SYGVKD. With V trimmed by 2 bases and J by 6 bases, 5 bases remained unmatched. The CDR3 reads CAISETGGEGQPQHF. The CDR3 region has the DNA TGTGCCATCAGTGAGACAGGGGGCGAGGGTCAGCCCCAGCATTTT.

The chain has TRBV20-1 and TRBJ2-5; D is unresolved. Between the trimmed V and J ends, which lost 3 bases and 7 bases, there was a span of 9 bases. The CDR3 covers 11 residues. Germline V gives CDR1 DFQATT, CDR2 SNEGSKA (reference sequence). The CDR3 spells CSASVILTQYF. DNA for the CDR3: TGCAGTGCTAGTGTTATTTTGACCCAGTACTTC.

This CDR3 reads CASTSLGGGFGEQYF. As DNA, the CDR3 is TGTGCCAGTACCTCCCTGGGGGGGGGTTTTGGCGAGCAGTACTTC. This chain uses TRBV19 with TRBJ2-7; the match to TRBD2 covers 7 bases. The CDR3 spans 15 residues. The germline V gene has CDR1 LNHDA and CDR2 SQIVND (reference sequence). V shed 7 bases and J 6 bases; nucleotides not matched to a gene: 15. Full variable domain (outside the CDR3, taken from reference TRBV19 and TRBJ2-7): DGGITQSPKYLFRKEGQNVTLSCEQNLNHDAMYWYRQDPGQGLRLIYYSQIVNDFQKGDIAEGYSVSREKKESFPLTVTSAQKNPTAFYLCASTSLGGGFGEQYFGPGTRLTVT.

The CDR3 DNA reads as TGTGCCACCAGCAGAGATTTTGGCAGCGTGGGTGCCCTTGGCTACACCTTC. Translating gives CATSRDFGSVGALGYTF. This sequence joins TRBV15 and TRBJ1-2; D call uncertain. Germline CDR1 LNHNV, CDR2 YYDKDF (reference sequence). Trimming stripped 0 bases from V and 7 bases from J, with 21 bases between. CDR3 length: 17 residues.

The V call is TRBV2, the J call TRBJ1-1, with D perhaps TRBD1 (6 bases). There are 13 residues in the CDR3. V was trimmed by 8 bases and J by 1 base, leaving 11 bases between them. Germline CDR1 is SNHLY and CDR2 is FYNNEI. Written as DNA, the CDR3 is TGTGCCAGCGCTATAGGGGGGAACACTGAAGCTTTCTTT. Translated, it gives CASAIGGNTEAFF.

V usage is TRBV5-4 and J usage is TRBJ2-5, with TRBD2 as a possible D gene (6 bases). The CDR3 has 15 residues. In germline, CDR1 is SGHNT, CDR2 YYREEE (reference sequence). Trimming took 3 bases from V and 4 from J, leaving 16 bases between them. The CDR3 protein is CASSSSGAQGETQYF. CDR3 nucleotide sequence: TGTGCCAGCAGCTCGTCGGGAGCCCAAGGAGAGACCCAGTACTTC.

The chain employs TRBV6-4 and TRBJ2-7; unclear D gene. The V gene lost 8 bases and the J gene lost 7 bases, with 12 bases spanning the gap. The CDR3 runs to 11 residues. CDR1 and CDR2 (germline): MRHNA, SNTAGT. CDR3 loop: CASPRVEEQYF. In DNA form, the CDR3 reads TGTGCCAGCCCACGGGTTGAGGAGCAGTACTTC.

This clone was seen a few times. This chain joins TRBV6-1 and TRBJ1-2; D is ambiguous. The germline V and J ends were trimmed by 2 bases and 9 bases, with 16 bases remaining between them. CDR1 and CDR2 from the germline V gene are MNHNS and SASEGT. CDR3 length equals 14 residues. The CDR3 DNA reads as TGTGCCAGCAGTGAACTGACCGGGGAAGGAAGCTACACCTTC. Its protein is CASSELTGEGSYTF.

The chain employs TRBV6-1 and TRBJ1-1, with D uncertain. Germline CDR1 and CDR2: MNHNS and SASEGT. The CDR3 totals 12 residues. V was pared by 2 bases and J by 4 bases, with 5 bases between. This CDR3 reads CASSEPRTEAFF. CDR3 bases: TGTGCCAGCAGTGAACCCCGCACTGAAGCTTTCTTT.

The CDR3 protein is CASSLGLFNEQYF. The CDR3 DNA sequence: TGCGCCAGCAGCCTAGGACTATTTAACGAGCAGTACTTC. The genes are TRBV5-1 and TRBJ2-5; possibly TRBD2 for D (6 bases). The J call may be incorrect, as the DNA end agrees better with TRBJ2-7. Germline V gives CDR1 SGHRS, CDR2 YFSETQ. The CDR3 spans 13 residues.

The chain is built from TRBV5-4 and TRBJ2-1, with D possibly being TRBD1 (6 bases). V lost 6 bases, J lost 7 bases, and 26 bases lay in between. This CDR3 is 17 amino acids long. Per the germline V gene, CDR1 is SGHNT and CDR2 is YYREEE (reference sequence). CDR3 nucleotides: TGTGCCAGCACCCCGGGTAGTCAGGGGAAGGGTCTTAATGAGCAGTTCTTC. The encoded protein is CASTPGSQGKGLNEQFF.

The CDR3 spells CASTPFPLAEQYF. CDR3 DNA sequence: TGTGCCAGCACCCCTTTCCCATTAGCCGAGCAGTACTTC. The chain carries TRBV9 and TRBJ2-7; unclear D gene. Trimming stripped 6 bases from V and 6 bases from J, with 16 bases between. Germline V gene sequence: CDR1 SGDLS, CDR2 YYNGEE. The CDR3 contains 13 residues.